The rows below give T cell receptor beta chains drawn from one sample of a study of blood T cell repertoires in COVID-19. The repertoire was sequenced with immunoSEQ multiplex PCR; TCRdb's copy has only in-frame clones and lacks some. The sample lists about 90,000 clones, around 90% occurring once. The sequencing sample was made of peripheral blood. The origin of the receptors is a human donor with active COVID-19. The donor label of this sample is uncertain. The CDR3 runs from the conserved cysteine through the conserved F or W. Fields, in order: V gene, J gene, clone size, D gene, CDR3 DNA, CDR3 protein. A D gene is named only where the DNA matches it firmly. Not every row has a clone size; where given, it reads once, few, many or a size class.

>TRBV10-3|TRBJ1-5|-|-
TGTGCCATCAGTGAGTCATTTGGAGGGTACAATCAGCCCCAGCATTTT
CAISESFGGYNQPQHF
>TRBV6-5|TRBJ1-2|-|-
TGTGCCAGCAGTTACCGGTCTTTGGGGGGGGACTATGGCTACACCTTC
CASSYRSLGGDYGYTF
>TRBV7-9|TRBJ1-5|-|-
TGTGCCAGCAGCTTCGAGGGCAGCTCTTTCAATCAGCCCCAGCATTTT
CASSFEGSSFNQPQHF
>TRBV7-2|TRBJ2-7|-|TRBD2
TGTGCCAGCAGCACGCGACCGGGACTAGCGGGGGCCATTTACGAGCAGTACTTC
CASSTRPGLAGAIYEQYF
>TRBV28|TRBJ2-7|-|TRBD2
TGTGCCAGCAGACCCTCTGACGGGGGGGCCACCTACGAGCAGTACTTC
CASRPSDGGATYEQYF
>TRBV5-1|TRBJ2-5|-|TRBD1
TGCGCCAGCAGTGGCAGGGGGTTAGCGACCCAGTACTTC
CASSGRGLATQYF
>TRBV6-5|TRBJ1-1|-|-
TGTGCCAGCAGTAACCCAGGGTTACAGACTGAAGCTTTCTTT
CASSNPGLQTEAFF
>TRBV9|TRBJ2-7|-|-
TGTGCCAGCAGCGTAAGTTGGGGGCCATCCTACGAGCAGTACTTC
CASSVSWGPSYEQYF
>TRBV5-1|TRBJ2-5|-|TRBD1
TGCGCCAGCAGCCTCGGGACAGTTCAAGAGACCCAGTACTTC
CASSLGTVQETQYF
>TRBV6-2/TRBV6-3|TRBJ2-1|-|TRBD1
TGTGCCAGCACCCCCTTAGACAGGGATTCCTCCTACAATGAGCAGTTCTTC
CASTPLDRDSSYNEQFF
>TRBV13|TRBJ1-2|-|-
TGTGCCAGCAGCAAACAGACTACGGAACCCTATGGCTACACCTTC
CASSKQTTEPYGYTF
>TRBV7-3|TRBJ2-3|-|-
TGTGCCAGCAGCTTATCCGAACTACTCACAGATACGCAGTATTTT
CASSLSELLTDTQYF
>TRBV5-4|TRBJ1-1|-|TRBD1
TGTGCCAGCAGCCAGGGACAGGGGGCTACCGAAGCTTTCTTT
CASSQGQGATEAFF
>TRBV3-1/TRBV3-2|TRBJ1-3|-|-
TGTGCCAGCAGCCAAGGTCCCAGTACCGGAAACACCATATATTTT
CASSQGPSTGNTIYF
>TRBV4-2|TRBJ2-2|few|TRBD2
TGTGCCAGCAGCCCGGGGGGGAACACCGGGGAGCTGTTTTTT
CASSPGGNTGELFF
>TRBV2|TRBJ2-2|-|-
TGTGCCAGCAGTGATGCGGGAGGGGAGCTGTTTTTT
CASSDAGGELFF
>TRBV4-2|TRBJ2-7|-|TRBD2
TGTGCCAGCAGCCAAGAAAGGCGAGCGGGGGGCGAGCAGTACTTC
CASSQERRAGGEQYF
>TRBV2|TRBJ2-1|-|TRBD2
TGTGCCAGCAGTGAAGCTGTCGGGACTACGATTTACAATGAGCAGTTCTTC
CASSEAVGTTIYNEQFF
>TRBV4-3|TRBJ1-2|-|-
TGCGCCAGCAGCCAAGACCTCCGGACACGGTATGGCTACACCTTC
CASSQDLRTRYGYTF
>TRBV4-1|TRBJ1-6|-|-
TGCGCCAGCAGCCAAGCTTGGCCGACAAACTCACCCCTCCACTTT
CASSQAWPTNSPLHF
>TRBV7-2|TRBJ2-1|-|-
TGTGCCAGCAACAGGGCTCACAATGAGCAGTTCTTC
CASNRAHNEQFF
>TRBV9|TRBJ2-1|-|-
TGTGCCAGCAGCGTAGCAGGGTTTAATGAGCAGTTCTTC
CASSVAGFNEQFF